This T cell receptor beta chain was recovered during a study of technical replicates of blood from a handful of donors. V lost 0 bases to trimming and J lost 8 bases, with 13 bases between them. Germline V gene sequence: CDR1 GTSNPN, CDR2 SVGIG (reference sequence). The CDR3 sequence is 14 residues long. This table comes from immunoSEQ multiplex PCR, and its TCRdb copy is limited to in-frame clones, with some not included. Among fewer than 110,000 clones listed, 96% were seen once. The TCR comes from a human donor in good health. Sequenced: T cells isolated from PBMCs. V and J are TRBV30 and TRBJ1-4; no firm D call. CDR3 sequence (DNA): TGTGCCTGGAGTGTAGGAGATCTTTCCGAAAAACTGTTTTTT. Amino acids: CAWSVGDLSEKLFF.